This T cell receptor (beta chain) is drawn from a study of T cell repertoires in cytomegalovirus infection. Study overall: Public TCR beta signatures marked donors with CMV infection and the matching HLA. General observations from the study: CMV carriers with the relevant HLA were identified by cumulative public TCR beta family frequency. There were HLA-C-restricted CMV-specific TCR beta clonotypes dominating the ex vivo response.

This clonotype has a count of ten or more. As yet, its antigen is unknown. Germline-derived CDR1 and CDR2 are LGHNA and YSLEER. V was clipped by 1 base and J by 6 bases; unmatched bases: 1. CDR3 size: 14 residues. TCRdb ran MiXCR on the reads and lists one entry per CDR3 protein. Of approximately 500,000 distinct CDR3 sequences in the sample, less than 30% were seen once. Sequencing input: PBMCs. The J gene is TRBJ1-4, the V gene TRBV4-3, with 8 bases that match TRBD1. This TCR was recovered from a human donor in good health (CMV status not recorded). Some clones in this sample may be carry-over from other donors' samples. CDR3 sequence reads: CASSQVTGDEKLFF. In nucleotides, the CDR3 is TGCGCCAGCAGCCAAGTGACAGGGGATGAAAAACTGTTTTTT.